The present TCR beta chain was sequenced within a study of cytomegalovirus exposure and HLA in healthy donors. Whole-study results and caveats: Some TCR beta chains (about 180 of them) were listed as cytomegalovirus-associated. A later analysis found common viral pathogens apparently linked to several of the most significant clusters.

PCR amplification relied on 60 Vbeta primers (plus 13 Jbeta primers). Sequencing was performed with immunoSEQ multiplex PCR; in TCRdb, only in-frame clones are kept and a portion is missing. Here the sample spans some 130,000 clones, roughly four fifths being singletons. With regard to this clone: Its antigen is not identified. Other DNA sequences from this sample encode an identical CDR3 as well.

Looked up from germline, CDR1 is SGHKS and CDR2 is YYEKEE (reference sequence). The CDR3 has 14 residues. Trimming cost V 5 bases and J 3 bases, with 15 bases left between them. The genes are TRBV5-5 and TRBJ2-7, with D possibly being TRBD2 (6 bases). Sequenced material: PBMCs. This receptor was identified in a male donor in good health and CMV-seropositive. The chain's CDR3 is CASSPGLPNYEQYF. Here the CDR3 DNA reads TGTGCCAGCAGTCCGGGACTTCCAAACTACGAGCAGTACTTC.